The subject of this entry is one T cell receptor (beta chain). Its antigen remains unknown. Trimming removed 5 bases from V and 6 bases from J, with 10 bases in between. The CDR3 loop spans 13 amino acids. Germline CDR1 reads SGHVS; CDR2 reads FQNEAQ. A second PCR of about 6 to 11 cycles used a sample-barcoded 5' primer and a J-beta primer mix. Using its own MiXCR run on the 5' RACE reads, TCRdb lists one record per CDR3 protein. The sample lists some 760,000 distinct CDR3 sequences; 25% were seen once. These data belong to a study of blood T cells in healthy people across ages. The study's findings and limits: Donors of long life had a larger count of naive CD4+ cells and greater diversity than aged donors. CMV status of donors was not determined, possibly confounding expanded clonotype changes.

These same data were also listed under a study on T cells of mothers and their children. That paper states: A few healthy Caucasian mothers gave samples, and so did their six children.

The genes are TRBV7-8 and TRBJ1-4, with a tentative D call TRBD1 (6 bases). The receptor comes from a boy younger than 18 in good health. What was sequenced was blood. The CDR3 spells CASSPQGYEKLFF. DNA of the CDR3: TGTGCCAGCAGCCCACAGGGCTATGAAAAACTGTTTTTT.